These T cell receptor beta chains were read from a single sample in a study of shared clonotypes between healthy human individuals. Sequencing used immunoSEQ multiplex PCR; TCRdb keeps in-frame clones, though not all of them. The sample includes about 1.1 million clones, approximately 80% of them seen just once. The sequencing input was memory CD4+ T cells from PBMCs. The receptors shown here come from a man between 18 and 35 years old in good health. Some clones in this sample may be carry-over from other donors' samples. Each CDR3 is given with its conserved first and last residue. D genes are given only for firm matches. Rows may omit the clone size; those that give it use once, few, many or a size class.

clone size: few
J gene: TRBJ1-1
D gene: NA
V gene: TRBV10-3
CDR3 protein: CAISEGVRGTEAFF
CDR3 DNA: TGTGCCATCAGTGAGGGAGTCAGGGGAACTGAAGCTTTCTTT

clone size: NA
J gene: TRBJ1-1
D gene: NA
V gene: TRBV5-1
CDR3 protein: CASSSGHSNTEAFF
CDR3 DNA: TGCGCCAGCAGCTCGGGCCATTCGAACACTGAAGCTTTCTTT

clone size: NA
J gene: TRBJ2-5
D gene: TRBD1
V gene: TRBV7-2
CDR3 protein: CASSFRDRGETQYF
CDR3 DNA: TGTGCCAGCAGCTTCCGGGACAGGGGGGAGACCCAGTACTTC

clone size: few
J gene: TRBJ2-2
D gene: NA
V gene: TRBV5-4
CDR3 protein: CASSLGATNTGELFF
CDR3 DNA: TGTGCCAGCAGCTTGGGGGCTACGAACACCGGGGAGCTGTTTTTT

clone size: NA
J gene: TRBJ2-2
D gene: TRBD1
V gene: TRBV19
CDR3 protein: CASSIGRGRSTGELFF
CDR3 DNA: TGTGCCAGTAGTATAGGTAGGGGGCGGAGCACCGGGGAGCTGTTTTTT

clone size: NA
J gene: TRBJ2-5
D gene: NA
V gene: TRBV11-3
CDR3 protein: CASSLGSRRQETQYF
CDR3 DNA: TGTGCCAGCAGCTTGGGGTCGCGACGCCAAGAGACCCAGTACTTC

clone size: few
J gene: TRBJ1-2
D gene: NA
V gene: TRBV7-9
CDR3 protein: CASTHQGYGYTF
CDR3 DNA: TGTGCCAGCACGCATCAGGGTTATGGCTACACCTTC

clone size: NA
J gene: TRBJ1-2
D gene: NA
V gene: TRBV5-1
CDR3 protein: CASRKDGNYGYTF
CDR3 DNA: TGCGCCAGCAGGAAGGACGGGAACTATGGCTACACCTTC

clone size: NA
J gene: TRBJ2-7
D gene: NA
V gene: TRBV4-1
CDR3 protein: CASSLSTIPYEQYF
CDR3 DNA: TGCGCCAGCAGCCTCAGTACTATACCCTACGAGCAGTACTTC

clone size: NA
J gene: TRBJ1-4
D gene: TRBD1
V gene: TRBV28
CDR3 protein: CASSAWTGGGFAGEKLFF
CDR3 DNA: TGTGCCAGCAGTGCATGGACAGGGGGCGGGTTTGCGGGTGAAAAACTGTTTTTT

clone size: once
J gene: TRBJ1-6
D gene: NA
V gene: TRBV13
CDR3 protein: CASSLQGGRSPLHF
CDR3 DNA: TGTGCCAGCAGCCTACAGGGCGGGCGGTCACCCCTCCACTTT

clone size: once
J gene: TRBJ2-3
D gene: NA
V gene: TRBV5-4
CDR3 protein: CASSSSGALNTDTQYF
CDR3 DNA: TGTGCCAGCAGTTCAAGCGGAGCCCTCAACACAGATACGCAGTATTTT

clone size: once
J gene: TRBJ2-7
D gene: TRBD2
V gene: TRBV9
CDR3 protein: CASSVGLAGYEQYF
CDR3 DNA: TGTGCCAGCAGCGTAGGACTAGCGGGTTACGAGCAGTACTTC

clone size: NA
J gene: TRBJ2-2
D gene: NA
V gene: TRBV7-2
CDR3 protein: CASSRTGGELFF
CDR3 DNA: TGTGCCAGCAGCCGGACGGGCGGGGAGCTGTTTTTT

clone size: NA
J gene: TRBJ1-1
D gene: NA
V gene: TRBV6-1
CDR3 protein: CASSGIQKYTEAFF
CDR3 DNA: TGTGCCAGCAGTGGCATACAGAAATACACTGAAGCTTTCTTT

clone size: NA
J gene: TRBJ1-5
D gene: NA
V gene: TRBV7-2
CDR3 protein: CASSLRPGGKGGNQPQHF
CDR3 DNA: TGTGCCAGCAGCTTGCGGCCGGGGGGAAAGGGCGGCAATCAGCCCCAGCATTTT

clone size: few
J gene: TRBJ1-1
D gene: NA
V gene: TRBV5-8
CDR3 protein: CASSLEGAGTEAFF
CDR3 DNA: TGTGCCAGCAGCTTGGAAGGGGCAGGCACTGAAGCTTTCTTT

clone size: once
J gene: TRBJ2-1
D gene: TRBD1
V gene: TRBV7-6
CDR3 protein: CASSLVQGAGNEQFF
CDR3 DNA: TGTGCCAGCAGCTTAGTCCAGGGGGCGGGAAATGAGCAGTTCTTC

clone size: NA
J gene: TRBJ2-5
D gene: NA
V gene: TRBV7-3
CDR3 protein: CASSLGEGGTQYF
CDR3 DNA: TGTGCCAGCAGCTTAGGCGAGGGAGGGACCCAGTACTTC

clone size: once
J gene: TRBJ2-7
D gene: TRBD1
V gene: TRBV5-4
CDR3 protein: CASSLVTGADEQYF
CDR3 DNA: TGTGCCAGCAGCTTGGTTACAGGGGCCGACGAGCAGTACTTC

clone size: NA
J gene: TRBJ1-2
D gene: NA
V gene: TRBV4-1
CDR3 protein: CASSQDNTRYGYTF
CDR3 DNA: TGCGCCAGCAGCCAAGATAACACTAGGTATGGCTACACCTTC

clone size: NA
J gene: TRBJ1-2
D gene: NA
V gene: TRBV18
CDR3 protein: CASSPDGGDYGYTF
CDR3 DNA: TGTGCCAGCTCACCAGATGGCGGCGACTATGGCTACACCTTC

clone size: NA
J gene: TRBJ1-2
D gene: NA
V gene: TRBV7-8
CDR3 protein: CASSLRTGRGGYTF
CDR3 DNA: TGTGCCAGCAGCTTAAGGACGGGGCGGGGTGGCTACACCTTC